A selection of T cell receptor beta chains follows, all from one sample in a study of response to subunit inactivated influenza vaccine. TCRdb recomputed calls from the RT-PCR reads with MiXCR, one row per CDR3 protein. The table lists a few hundred thousand distinct CDR3 sequences, approximately 15% of them singletons. The sample was PBMCs from blood, taken about 12 days after vaccination. The receptors here all came from a man aged 50 to 59 who received an inactivated influenza vaccine. Both conserved end residues are part of each CDR3. D genes are given only for firm matches. Part of the rows lack a size; the others show once, few, many or a class for expanded clones.

CDR3nt: TGTGCCACCAGTGACCCTGGGACTCCAGGGCAGTACTTC
CDR3aa: CATSDPGTPGQYF
v_gene: TRBV24-1
j_gene: TRBJ2-7
abundance: few
len: 13
d_gene: -

CDR3nt: TGTGCCAGCAGTACCCCCGGGACTAGCGCCCCATTTAGCACAGATACGCAGTATTTT
CDR3aa: CASSTPGTSAPFSTDTQYF
v_gene: TRBV6-4
j_gene: TRBJ2-3
abundance: few
len: 19
d_gene: TRBD2

CDR3nt: TGCAGTGCCGAAGGACAGGGGACGCAAAGTGAAGCTTTCTTT
CDR3aa: CSAEGQGTQSEAFF
v_gene: TRBV20-1
j_gene: TRBJ1-1
abundance: -
len: 14
d_gene: TRBD1

CDR3nt: TGTGCCAGCAGCTTGACAGAGAGCTCCTACGAGCAGTACTTC
CDR3aa: CASSLTESSYEQYF
v_gene: TRBV7-6
j_gene: TRBJ2-7
abundance: many
len: 14
d_gene: -

CDR3nt: TGTGCCATCAGTGAGTCGGAGACAGCTTACAATGAGCAGTTCTTC
CDR3aa: CAISESETAYNEQFF
v_gene: TRBV10-3
j_gene: TRBJ2-1
abundance: -
len: 15
d_gene: -

CDR3nt: TGTGCCAGTCAGAGGGACAGCTATAATTCACCCCTCCACTTT
CDR3aa: CASQRDSYNSPLHF
v_gene: TRBV19
j_gene: TRBJ1-6
abundance: few
len: 14
d_gene: TRBD1

CDR3nt: TGTGCCAGCAGTCACAGGGGCCTGAACACTGAAGCTTTCTTT
CDR3aa: CASSHRGLNTEAFF
v_gene: TRBV27
j_gene: TRBJ1-1
abundance: -
len: 14
d_gene: TRBD1

CDR3nt: TGTGCCAGCAGTTACTCGAGGGGACTAGGAGCCTACAATGAGCAGTTCTTC
CDR3aa: CASSYSRGLGAYNEQFF
v_gene: TRBV6-5
j_gene: TRBJ2-1
abundance: once
len: 17
d_gene: TRBD2

CDR3nt: TGTGCCAGCAGTTACATCCCCCCGGGACTAGCGGGAGGTCCCCCCCGGGAGACCCAGTACTTC
CDR3aa: CASSYIPPGLAGGPPRETQYF
v_gene: TRBV6-2/TRBV6-3
j_gene: TRBJ2-5
abundance: few
len: 21
d_gene: TRBD2

CDR3nt: TGTGCCAGCAGCTTCCAAGGCGGCCTTAAAGATACGCAGTATTTT
CDR3aa: CASSFQGGLKDTQYF
v_gene: TRBV13
j_gene: TRBJ2-3
abundance: -
len: 15
d_gene: -

CDR3nt: TGTGCCAGCAGTTCCCCGGGACAGGGGAGGTTGGAGACCCAGTACTTC
CDR3aa: CASSSPGQGRLETQYF
v_gene: TRBV12-3/TRBV12-4
j_gene: TRBJ2-5
abundance: few
len: 16
d_gene: TRBD1

CDR3nt: TGCGCCAGCAGCCAAGTGAGTCAGGGGTCCACAGATACGCAGTATTTT
CDR3aa: CASSQVSQGSTDTQYF
v_gene: TRBV4-3
j_gene: TRBJ2-3
abundance: -
len: 16
d_gene: -

CDR3nt: TGTGCCAGCAGTGCGGTCGAGACCCAGTACTTC
CDR3aa: CASSAVETQYF
v_gene: TRBV2
j_gene: TRBJ2-5
abundance: few
len: 11
d_gene: -

CDR3nt: TGTGCCAGCAGCTTATCATTTTCCGGAGTCGTAACTGAAGCTTTCTTT
CDR3aa: CASSLSFSGVVTEAFF
v_gene: TRBV7-8
j_gene: TRBJ1-1
abundance: -
len: 16
d_gene: -

CDR3nt: TGTGCCAGCAGACCTGGACTAGCCCGGGAGCAGTACTTC
CDR3aa: CASRPGLAREQYF
v_gene: TRBV6-1
j_gene: TRBJ2-7
abundance: few
len: 13
d_gene: TRBD2

CDR3nt: TGCGCCAGCAGCTTAGGACAGGGGGTGTCCTACGAGCAGTACTTC
CDR3aa: CASSLGQGVSYEQYF
v_gene: TRBV5-1
j_gene: TRBJ2-7
abundance: few
len: 15
d_gene: TRBD1

CDR3nt: TGTGCCAGCAGCTTACACAGGGGAACAGATACGCAGTATTTT
CDR3aa: CASSLHRGTDTQYF
v_gene: TRBV7-9
j_gene: TRBJ2-3
abundance: -
len: 14
d_gene: TRBD1

CDR3nt: TGTGCCAGCAGCTTACTCTACAGGGGAGGAAACACCATATATTTT
CDR3aa: CASSLLYRGGNTIYF
v_gene: TRBV7-9
j_gene: TRBJ1-3
abundance: -
len: 15
d_gene: TRBD1

CDR3nt: TGCAGTGCTAGAGAATTACTACTAGCGGAAAACTACGAGCAGTACTTC
CDR3aa: CSARELLLAENYEQYF
v_gene: TRBV20-1
j_gene: TRBJ2-7
abundance: few
len: 16
d_gene: TRBD2

CDR3nt: TGTGCCAGCAGTGGACTAGCGGGGATATACAATGAGCAGTTCTTC
CDR3aa: CASSGLAGIYNEQFF
v_gene: TRBV27
j_gene: TRBJ2-1
abundance: -
len: 15
d_gene: TRBD2

CDR3nt: TGCGCCAGCAGCTTGGGAGGAACCGACAGGGCCTACAATGAGCAGTTCTTC
CDR3aa: CASSLGGTDRAYNEQFF
v_gene: TRBV5-1
j_gene: TRBJ2-1
abundance: many
len: 17
d_gene: TRBD1

CDR3nt: TGCAGTGCTGAGACAGGGGGCGATGGCTACACCTTC
CDR3aa: CSAETGGDGYTF
v_gene: TRBV20-1
j_gene: TRBJ1-2
abundance: -
len: 12
d_gene: TRBD1

CDR3nt: TGCGCCAGCACTCAGGGTCCACCGGCCACTGAAGCTTTCTTT
CDR3aa: CASTQGPPATEAFF
v_gene: TRBV5-1
j_gene: TRBJ1-1
abundance: once
len: 14
d_gene: -

CDR3nt: TGCAGTGCTAGAGAGACTAGCGGCCTTTACGAGCAGTACTTC
CDR3aa: CSARETSGLYEQYF
v_gene: TRBV20-1
j_gene: TRBJ2-7
abundance: few
len: 14
d_gene: TRBD2

CDR3nt: TGTGCCACCGGAAGGACAGCCACCGGGGAGCTGTTTTTT
CDR3aa: CATGRTATGELFF
v_gene: TRBV24-1
j_gene: TRBJ2-2
abundance: few
len: 13
d_gene: -

CDR3nt: TGCAGTGCTAGACAGACTAGCACAGATACGCAGTATTTT
CDR3aa: CSARQTSTDTQYF
v_gene: TRBV20-1
j_gene: TRBJ2-3
abundance: -
len: 13
d_gene: -

CDR3nt: TGTGCCAGCAGTTTACCGGAGGCAGGCAACTATGGCTACACCTTC
CDR3aa: CASSLPEAGNYGYTF
v_gene: TRBV12-3/TRBV12-4
j_gene: TRBJ1-2
abundance: -
len: 15
d_gene: -

CDR3nt: TGTGCCAGCAGCCTAGAAGGGACAGTACAAGAGACCCAGTACTTC
CDR3aa: CASSLEGTVQETQYF
v_gene: TRBV7-9
j_gene: TRBJ2-5
abundance: -
len: 15
d_gene: TRBD1

CDR3nt: TGTGCCAGCAGCTTAGATAGGGTGAGGACAGGGAGATACGAGCAGTACTTC
CDR3aa: CASSLDRVRTGRYEQYF
v_gene: TRBV11-2
j_gene: TRBJ2-7
abundance: -
len: 17
d_gene: TRBD1

CDR3nt: TGTGCCAGCAGCCTTAACGGGCGGTGGAGCGGGGAGACCCAGTACTTC
CDR3aa: CASSLNGRWSGETQYF
v_gene: TRBV3-1
j_gene: TRBJ2-5
abundance: -
len: 16
d_gene: -

CDR3nt: TGTGCCAGTAGTATTGGAAAAGAGACCCAGTACTTC
CDR3aa: CASSIGKETQYF
v_gene: TRBV19
j_gene: TRBJ2-5
abundance: -
len: 12
d_gene: -

CDR3nt: TGTGCCAGCAGTGAAGGGGGGAGACTAAGGGCCCTCCACTTT
CDR3aa: CASSEGGRLRALHF
v_gene: TRBV2
j_gene: TRBJ1-6
abundance: -
len: 14
d_gene: -

CDR3nt: TGTGCCAGCAGGCGAGCGAACTCCTACGAGCAGTACTTC
CDR3aa: CASRRANSYEQYF
v_gene: TRBV6-6
j_gene: TRBJ2-7
abundance: -
len: 13
d_gene: -

CDR3nt: TGCAGTGCCTATACAACGGGACGGTCCACAGATACGCAGTATTTT
CDR3aa: CSAYTTGRSTDTQYF
v_gene: TRBV20-1
j_gene: TRBJ2-3
abundance: -
len: 15
d_gene: -